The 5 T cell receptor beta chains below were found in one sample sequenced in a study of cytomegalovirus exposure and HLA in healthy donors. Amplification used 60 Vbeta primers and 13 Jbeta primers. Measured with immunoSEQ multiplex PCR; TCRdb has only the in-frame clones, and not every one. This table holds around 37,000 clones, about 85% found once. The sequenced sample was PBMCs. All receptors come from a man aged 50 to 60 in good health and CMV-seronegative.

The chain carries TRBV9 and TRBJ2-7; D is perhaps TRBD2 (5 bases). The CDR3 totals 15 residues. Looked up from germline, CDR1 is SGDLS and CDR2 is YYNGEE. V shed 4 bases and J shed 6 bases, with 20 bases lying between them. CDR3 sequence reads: CASSSFASGLGEQYF. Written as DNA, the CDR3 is TGTGCCAGCAGCTCCTTTGCGAGCGGCCTGGGCGAGCAGTACTTC.

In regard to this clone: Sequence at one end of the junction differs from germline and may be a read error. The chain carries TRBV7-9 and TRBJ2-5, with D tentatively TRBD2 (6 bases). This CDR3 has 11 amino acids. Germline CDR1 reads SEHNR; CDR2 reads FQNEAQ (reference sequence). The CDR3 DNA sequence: TGTTCCAGCAGCTTAGATCGGGACTTAAACTTC. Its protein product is CSSSLDRDLNF.

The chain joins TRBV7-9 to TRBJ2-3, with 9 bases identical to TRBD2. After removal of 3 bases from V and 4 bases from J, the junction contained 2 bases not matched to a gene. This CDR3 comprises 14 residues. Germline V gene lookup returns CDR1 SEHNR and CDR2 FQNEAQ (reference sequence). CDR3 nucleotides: TGTGCCAGCAGCTTTGGGACTAGCTCAGATACGCAGTATTTT. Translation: CASSFGTSSDTQYF.

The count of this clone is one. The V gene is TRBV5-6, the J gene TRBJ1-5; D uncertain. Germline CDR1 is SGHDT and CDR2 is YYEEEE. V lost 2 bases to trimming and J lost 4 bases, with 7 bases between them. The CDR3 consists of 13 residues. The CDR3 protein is CASSFAGNQPQHF. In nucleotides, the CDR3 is TGTGCCAGCAGCTTTGCAGGTAATCAGCCCCAGCATTTT.

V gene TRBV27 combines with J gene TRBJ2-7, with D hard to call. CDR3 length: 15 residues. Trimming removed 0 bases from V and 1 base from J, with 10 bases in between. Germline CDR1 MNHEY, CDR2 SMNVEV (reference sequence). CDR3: CASSLSPPGSYEQYF. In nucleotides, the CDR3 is TGTGCCAGCAGTTTATCCCCCCCGGGTTCCTACGAGCAGTACTTC.